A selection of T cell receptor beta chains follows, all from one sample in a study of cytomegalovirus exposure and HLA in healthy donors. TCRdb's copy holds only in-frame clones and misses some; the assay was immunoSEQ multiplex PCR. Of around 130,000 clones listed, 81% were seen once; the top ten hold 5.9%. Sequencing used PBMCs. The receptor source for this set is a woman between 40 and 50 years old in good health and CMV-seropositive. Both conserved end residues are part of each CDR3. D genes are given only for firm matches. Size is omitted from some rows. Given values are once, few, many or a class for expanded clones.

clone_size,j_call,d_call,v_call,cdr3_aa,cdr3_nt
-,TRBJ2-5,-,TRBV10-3,CAIRVDRGQETQYF,TGTGCCATCAGGGTCGATCGAGGGCAAGAGACCCAGTACTTC
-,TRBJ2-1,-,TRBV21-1,CANLLPSVPGLKNEQFF,TGTGCCAACCTCTTACCAAGCGTTCCGGGACTGAAAAATGAGCAGTTCTTC
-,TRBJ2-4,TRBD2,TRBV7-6,CASSLTAGRNIQYF,TGTGCCAGCAGCTTAACAGCGGGGCGCAACATTCAGTACTTC
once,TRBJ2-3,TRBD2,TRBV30,CAWSEPGLAGADTQYF,TGTGCCTGGAGCGAGCCGGGACTAGCGGGGGCAGATACGCAGTATTTT
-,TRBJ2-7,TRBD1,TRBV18,CASSPLGTGTHEQYF,TGTGCCAGCTCACCTTTGGGGACAGGCACCCACGAGCAGTACTTC
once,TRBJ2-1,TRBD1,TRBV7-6,CASSLGTGGDEQFF,TGTGCCAGCAGCTTAGGGACAGGGGGAGATGAGCAGTTCTTC
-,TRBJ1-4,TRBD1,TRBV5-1,CASSWSGTGNEKLFF,TGCGCCAGCAGCTGGTCCGGGACAGGGAATGAAAAACTGTTTTTT
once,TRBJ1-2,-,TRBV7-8,CASSLGRGAGYGYTF,TGTGCCAGCAGCTTAGGACGGGGGGCTGGCTATGGCTACACCTTC
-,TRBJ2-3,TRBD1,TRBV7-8,CASSSVAGGITDTQYF,TGTGCCAGCAGCTCCGTAGCAGGGGGCATCACAGATACGCAGTATTTT
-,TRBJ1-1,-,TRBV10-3,CAISESADYTEAFF,TGTGCCATCAGTGAGTCGGCGGACTACACTGAAGCTTTCTTT
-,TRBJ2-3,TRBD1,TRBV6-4,CASSYRGQSTDTQYF,TGTGCCAGCAGTTACAGGGGGCAAAGCACAGATACGCAGTATTTT
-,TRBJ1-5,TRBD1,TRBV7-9,CASSSLGQEDQPQHF,TGTGCCAGCAGCTCTCTCGGACAGGAAGATCAGCCCCAGCATTTT
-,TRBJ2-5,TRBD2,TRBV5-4,CASSRGGGPSETQYF,TGTGCCAGCAGTCGAGGCGGGGGGCCTTCTGAGACCCAGTACTTC
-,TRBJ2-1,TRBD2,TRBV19,CASNAGVGGNEQFF,TGTGCCAGTAATGCGGGAGTGGGCGGCAATGAGCAGTTCTTC
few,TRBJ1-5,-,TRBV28,CASSSARQGYSNQPQHF,TGTGCCAGCAGTTCCGCCCGCCAGGGCTATAGCAATCAGCCCCAGCATTTT
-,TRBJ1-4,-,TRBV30,CAWSVGGFHEKLFF,TGTGCCTGGAGTGTGGGGGGATTTCATGAAAAACTGTTTTTT
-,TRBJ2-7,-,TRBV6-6,CASRNGQQSYEQYF,TGTGCCAGCAGAAACGGACAGCAATCCTACGAGCAGTACTTC
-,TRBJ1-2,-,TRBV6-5,CASSYSAGPNYGYTF,TGTGCCAGCAGTTATTCGGCAGGGCCTAACTATGGCTACACCTTC
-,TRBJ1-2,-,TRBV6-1,CASSVAGRGTF,TGTGCCAGCAGTGTAGCAGGTCGGGGCACCTTC
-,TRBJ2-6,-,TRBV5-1,CASSPEGLDGANVLTF,TGCGCCAGCAGCCCCGAGGGCCTGGACGGGGCCAACGTCCTGACTTTC
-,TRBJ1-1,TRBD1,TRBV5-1,CASGPGQGTNTEAFF,TGCGCCAGCGGCCCCGGACAGGGAACGAACACTGAAGCTTTCTTT
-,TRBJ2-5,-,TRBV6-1,CASRRTLQETQYF,TGTGCCAGCAGGAGGACTCTCCAAGAGACCCAGTACTTC
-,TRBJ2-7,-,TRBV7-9,CASSSSSYEQYF,TGTGCCAGCAGCTCGAGCTCCTACGAGCAGTACTTC
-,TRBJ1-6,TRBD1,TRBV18,CASSLGQGMDSPLHF,TGTGCCAGCTCACTTGGACAGGGGATGGATTCACCCCTCCACTTT
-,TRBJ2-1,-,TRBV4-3,CASSQDGVGGQFF,TGCGCCAGCAGCCAAGACGGGGTGGGGGGGCAGTTCTTC
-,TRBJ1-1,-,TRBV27,CASSLGAGNTEAFF,TGTGCCAGCAGTTTGGGGGCGGGGAACACTGAAGCTTTCTTT
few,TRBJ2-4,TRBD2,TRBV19,CASSTTGTSGRGAKNIQYF,TGTGCCAGTAGTACAACCGGGACTAGCGGGAGGGGGGCCAAAAACATTCAGTACTTC
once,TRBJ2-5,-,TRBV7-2,CASSLGGGETQYF,TGCGCCAGCAGCTTAGGGGGGGGAGAGACCCAGTACTTC
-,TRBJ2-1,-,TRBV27,CASSLGAASSYNEQFF,TGTGCCAGCAGTTTGGGAGCGGCAAGCTCCTACAATGAGCAGTTCTTC
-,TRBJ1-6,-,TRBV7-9,CASSPGGLNSPLHF,TGTGCCAGCAGCCCCGGCGGGCTAAATTCACCCCTCCACTTT
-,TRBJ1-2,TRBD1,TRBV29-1,CSVRMGQGYGYTF,TGCAGCGTACGGATGGGACAGGGATATGGCTACACCTTC
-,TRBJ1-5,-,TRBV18,CASSPRFEQPQHF,TGTGCCAGCTCACCCCGTTTTGAGCAGCCCCAGCATTTT
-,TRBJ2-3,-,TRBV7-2,CASSPLVAALTDTQYF,TGTGCCAGCAGCCCCCTGGTAGCGGCCCTCACAGATACGCAGTATTTT
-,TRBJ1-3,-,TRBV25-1,CASSEVSTGNTIYF,TGTGCCAGCAGTGAAGTGTCCACTGGAAACACCATATATTTT
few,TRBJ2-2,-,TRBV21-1,CASSKSGAGELFF,TGTGCCAGCAGCAAATCGGGAGCAGGGGAGCTGTTTTTT
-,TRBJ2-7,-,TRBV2,CASSGKGYEQYF,TGTGCCAGCAGTGGGAAGGGGTACGAGCAGTACTTC
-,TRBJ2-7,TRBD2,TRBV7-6,CASSLELAGASNEQYF,TGTGCCAGCAGCTTAGAGCTAGCGGGAGCCTCTAACGAGCAGTACTTC
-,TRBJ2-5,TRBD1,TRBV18,CASSPSGKGAATQYF,TGTGCCAGCTCACCCTCGGGGAAGGGGGCCGCGACCCAGTACTTC
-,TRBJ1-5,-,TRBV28,CASSPLLAGVSNQPQHF,TGTGCCAGCAGTCCCCTGCTGGCGGGGGTGAGCAATCAGCCCCAGCATTTT
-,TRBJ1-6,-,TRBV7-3,CASSLEGQGNNSPLHF,TGTGCCAGCAGCTTAGAGGGGCAGGGGAATAATTCACCCCTCCACTTT